Listed below are T cell receptor beta chains from one sample, sequenced in a study of blood T cell repertoires in COVID-19. The method was immunoSEQ multiplex PCR; TCRdb's version includes in-frame clones alone and lacks a portion of them. Among tens of thousands of clones listed, 85% to 90% were seen once. The sequenced sample was peripheral blood. Source of these receptors: a man in his fifties with acute or convalescent COVID-19. The CDR3 runs from the conserved cysteine through the conserved F or W. A D gene is named only where the DNA matches it firmly. Only part of the rows carry a size: once, few, many, or a class if the clone is expanded.

- - TRBJ2-1 TRBV4-3 CASSQEVGDWNYNEQFF TGCGCCAGCAGCCAAGAGGTCGGGGACTGGAACTACAATGAGCAGTTCTTC
TRBD2 - TRBJ2-1 TRBV15 CATSKGRGADYNEQFF TGTGCCACCAGCAAGGGGCGGGGGGCTGATTACAATGAGCAGTTCTTC
TRBD2 - TRBJ2-1 TRBV30 CACPSGTSGVEQFF TGTGCCTGTCCATCCGGGACTAGCGGGGTCGAGCAGTTCTTC
TRBD2 - TRBJ2-1 TRBV6-5 CASLAGNEQFF TGTGCCAGCTTAGCGGGGAATGAGCAGTTCTTC
- - TRBJ2-1 TRBV29-1 CSVVLGDGNEQFF TGCAGCGTTGTGTTAGGGGATGGTAATGAGCAGTTCTTC
- - TRBJ1-5 TRBV2 CASTDWEGQPQHF TGTGCCAGCACTGATTGGGAGGGCCAGCCCCAGCATTTT
- - TRBJ2-7 TRBV9 CASGPGSSYEQYF TGTGCCAGCGGGCCCGGGAGCTCCTACGAGCAGTACTTC
- - TRBJ2-1 TRBV29-1 CSVTFVEGPLLYEQFF TGCAGCGTTACCTTTGTGGAGGGGCCCCTCTTGTATGAGCAGTTCTTC
- few TRBJ2-1 TRBV11-3 CASSPRDGRYNEQFF TGTGCCAGCAGCCCAAGGGACGGGAGATACAATGAGCAGTTCTTC
TRBD1 - TRBJ2-3 TRBV13 CASSATGTPDTQYF TGTGCCAGCAGCGCGACAGGGACCCCCGATACGCAGTATTTT
- - TRBJ1-2 TRBV5-5 CASSLVPTPNYGYTF TGTGCCAGCAGCTTGGTGCCGACTCCAAACTATGGCTACACCTTC
TRBD1 - TRBJ1-2 TRBV4-1 CASSALTTGDGYTF TGCGCCAGCAGCGCCTTGACGACAGGGGACGGCTACACCTTC
- - TRBJ1-3 TRBV9 CASSVSAGGGTGNTIYF TGTGCCAGCAGCGTATCGGCTGGGGGGGGGACTGGAAACACCATATATTTT
TRBD2 - TRBJ2-3 TRBV18 CASSRLAGGRDTDTQYF TGTGCCAGCTCACGACTAGCGGGAGGGCGCGACACAGATACGCAGTATTTT
TRBD1 - TRBJ1-1 TRBV30 CAWSVSPDRATEAFF TGTGCCTGGAGTGTAAGCCCCGACAGGGCAACTGAAGCTTTCTTT
TRBD2 - TRBJ2-3 TRBV24-1 CATSDFWTSGSTDTQYF TGTGCCACCAGTGATTTTTGGACTAGCGGGAGCACAGATACGCAGTATTTT
TRBD2 - TRBJ2-2 TRBV5-8 CASSLGLTSGRAAGELFF TGTGCCAGCAGCTTGGGCCTAACTAGCGGGAGGGCCGCCGGGGAGCTGTTTTTT
TRBD1 few TRBJ1-4 TRBV9 CASSRSGGSGEKLFF TGTGCCAGCAGCCGATCAGGGGGAAGCGGTGAAAAACTGTTTTTT
- - TRBJ1-2 TRBV19 CARQDKLCTF TGTGCCAGGCAGGATAAGTTATGCACCTTC
TRBD1 - TRBJ1-5 TRBV6-5 CASSLDRGGNQPQHF TGTGCCAGCAGTTTGGACAGGGGAGGCAATCAGCCCCAGCATTTT
TRBD2 - TRBJ2-2 TRBV19 CASSIGSSGRTGELFF TGTGCCAGTAGTATAGGTTCTAGCGGGAGGACCGGGGAGCTGTTTTTT
TRBD1 - TRBJ1-2 TRBV7-2 CASSFHRGLGGYTF TGTGCCAGCAGCTTTCACAGGGGCCTAGGGGGCTACACCTTC
TRBD1 - TRBJ1-2 TRBV6-1 CASSDLGTGGNFF TGTGCCAGCAGTGACCTCGGGACAGGGGGCAATTTCTTC
TRBD2 - TRBJ2-2 TRBV6-4 CASSEGLAGESGELFF TGTGCCAGCAGTGAAGGACTAGCGGGAGAGTCCGGGGAGCTGTTTTTT
- - TRBJ1-5 TRBV2 CASGGEGINQPQHF TGTGCCAGCGGGGGGGAAGGTATCAATCAGCCCCAGCATTTT
TRBD2 - TRBJ2-2 TRBV5-5 CASSLAPAGPDRELFF TGTGCCAGCAGCTTGGCGCCAGCGGGACCCGATCGGGAGCTGTTTTTT
TRBD1 - TRBJ1-6 TRBV5-1 CASSMTGGLSSPLHF TGCGCCAGCAGCATGACAGGGGGCCTTAGTTCACCCCTCCACTTT
TRBD1 few TRBJ1-1 TRBV5-6 CASSSPGQGNTEAFF TGTGCCAGCAGCTCGCCCGGACAGGGGAACACTGAAGCTTTCTTT
- - TRBJ2-6 TRBV18 CASSPEAGYTGANVLTF TGTGCCAGCTCACCAGAGGCGGGGTACACTGGGGCCAACGTCCTGACTTTC
TRBD1 - TRBJ2-1 TRBV18 CASSPRGRGQSNEQFF TGTGCCAGCTCACCCCGAGGCAGGGGGCAAAGCAATGAGCAGTTCTTC
TRBD1 - TRBJ1-1 TRBV4-2 CASSQVGQGPEAFF TGTGCCAGCAGCCAGGTGGGACAGGGTCCTGAAGCTTTCTTT
TRBD2 - TRBJ2-3 TRBV6-2/TRBV6-3 CASSYMGLAGGLTDTQYF TGTGCCAGCAGTTACATGGGACTAGCGGGAGGGCTGACAGATACGCAGTATTTT
TRBD2 - TRBJ2-3 TRBV5-1 CASSLGTSGFTDTQYF TGCGCCAGCAGCTTGGGGACTAGCGGTTTCACAGATACGCAGTATTTT
TRBD2 - TRBJ2-7 TRBV6-4 CATSWGREGIEQYF TGTGCCACCTCCTGGGGGCGGGAGGGAATCGAGCAGTACTTC
- - TRBJ1-5 TRBV7-9 CASSLGLYQPQHF TGTGCCAGCAGCTTAGGTCTCTATCAGCCCCAGCATTTT
- - TRBJ1-4 TRBV6-5 CASSNRELFF TGTGCCAGCAGTAACAGGGAACTGTTTTTT
TRBD1 - TRBJ2-1 TRBV4-3 CASSRRTGYNEQFF TGCGCCAGCAGCCGCCGGACAGGGTACAATGAGCAGTTCTTC
- - TRBJ1-1 TRBV4-1 CASSQDGDTGAEAFF TGCGCCAGCAGCCAAGACGGCGACACGGGAGCTGAAGCTTTCTTT
- - TRBJ2-1 TRBV6-4 CASSDSKRSSYNEQFF TGTGCCAGCAGTGACTCGAAGAGGAGCTCCTACAATGAGCAGTTCTTC
- - TRBJ1-2 TRBV7-9 CASSLALGGSYGYTF TGTGCCAGCAGCTTAGCGCTTGGAGGTTCCTATGGCTACACCTTC
TRBD1 - TRBJ1-1 TRBV9 CASSAGGQSNTEAFF TGTGCCAGCAGCGCCGGGGGACAGTCGAACACTGAAGCTTTCTTT
- - TRBJ1-1 TRBV5-4 CASSYAGEGAFF TGTGCCAGCAGCTACGCAGGGGAAGGAGCTTTCTTT
TRBD2 - TRBJ2-3 TRBV28 CASSLSGRTGDTQYF TGTGCCAGCAGTTTAAGCGGGAGGACCGGGGATACGCAGTATTTT
- - TRBJ1-1 TRBV14 CASSHPTDEAFF TGTGCCAGCAGCCACCCAACAGATGAAGCTTTCTTT
- - TRBJ1-5 TRBV28 CASSFGADQPQHF TGTGCCAGCAGTTTTGGGGCTGATCAGCCCCAGCATTTT
TRBD2 - TRBJ2-1 TRBV5-1 CASSWTSGSSYNEQFF TGCGCCAGCAGCTGGACTAGCGGGAGTTCCTACAATGAGCAGTTCTTC
- - TRBJ1-2 TRBV28 CASKPYVYPGYTF TGTGCCAGCAAGCCCTACGTCTACCCTGGCTACACCTTC
TRBD1 - TRBJ2-7 TRBV27 CASSFRTGSYEQYF TGTGCCAGCAGTTTTAGGACAGGTTCCTACGAGCAGTACTTC
- - TRBJ1-5 TRBV11-2 CASSLTVSNQPQHF TGTGCCAGCAGCCTGACAGTTAGCAATCAGCCCCAGCATTTT
- - TRBJ2-5 TRBV4-1 CASSQDRQNSQETQYF TGCGCCAGCAGCCAAGATAGACAGAATTCCCAAGAGACCCAGTACTTC
TRBD1 - TRBJ1-2 TRBV30 CAWGRNRGLEGYTF TGTGCCTGGGGACGAAACAGGGGGCTAGAGGGCTACACCTTC
TRBD2 - TRBJ2-7 TRBV27 CASSLVSSGPYEQYF TGTGCCAGCAGTTTAGTGTCTAGCGGTCCCTACGAGCAGTACTTC
TRBD2 - TRBJ2-3 TRBV4-2 CASSQVGTSGRSTDTQYF TGTGCCAGCAGCCAAGTCGGGACTAGCGGTAGGAGCACAGATACGCAGTATTTT
- - TRBJ2-1 TRBV11-3 CASSTTASSYNEQFF TGTGCCAGCAGCACGACAGCCAGCTCCTACAATGAGCAGTTCTTC
- - TRBJ2-2 TRBV4-1 CASSQPRDFNTGELFF TGCGCCAGCAGCCAACCTAGGGACTTTAACACCGGGGAGCTGTTTTTT